Listed below are T cell receptor beta chains from one sample, sequenced in a study of T cell changes during pregnancy in multiple sclerosis. The assay was immunoSEQ multiplex PCR, and TCRdb's table has in-frame clones only and misses some. Among tens of thousands of clones listed, roughly 87% were seen once. The sample was CD4+ T cells from peripheral blood mononuclear cells, taken in the first trimester of pregnancy. Receptors originate from a female donor with multiple sclerosis, enrolled in a pregnancy study. Both conserved end residues are part of each CDR3. A D gene is named only where the DNA matches it firmly. Size is stated for part of the rows, as once, few or many counts, or as a class when the clone is expanded.

.	.	TRBV29-1	TRBJ1-2	TGCAGCACCAGACAGACCCTTAACTATGGCTACACCTTC	CSTRQTLNYGYTF
once	TRBD1	TRBV6-1	TRBJ2-7	TGTGCCAGCAGTGTGAGGGACAGAGAGCACGAGCAGTACTTC	CASSVRDREHEQYF
.	.	TRBV30	TRBJ1-6	TGTGCCTGGAGGACCGGGGTTCTTAATTCACCCCTCCACTTT	CAWRTGVLNSPLHF
.	TRBD1	TRBV7-9	TRBJ2-7	TGTGCCAGCAGCCCCCAAGGGACAGGGGGCGGACGCCCCTACGAGCAGTACTTC	CASSPQGTGGGRPYEQYF
.	.	TRBV4-3	TRBJ1-3	TGCGCCAGCAGCCAAGATGACAGGAGAAACACCATATATTTT	CASSQDDRRNTIYF
once	.	TRBV28	TRBJ1-1	TGTGCCGCAGAATCTGGACGGGGGTTCACTGAAGCTTTCTTT	CAAESGRGFTEAFF
.	TRBD1	TRBV5-1	TRBJ2-7	TGCGCCAGCAGCTCGGCGAGATCCGGGACAGGGGCCTACGAGCAGTACTTC	CASSSARSGTGAYEQYF
.	.	TRBV19	TRBJ2-2	TGTGCCAGTAGTATCAGCAGGGCGAACACCGGGGAGCTGTTTTTT	CASSISRANTGELFF
.	TRBD1	TRBV5-1	TRBJ1-1	TGCGCCAGCAGCCCTTCCGGACAGGGCTCTTTCTTT	CASSPSGQGSFF
.	.	TRBV5-1	TRBJ2-5	TGCGCCAGCAGCTTGGAATGGGGGGGGCGCATGGCCCAGTACTTC	CASSLEWGGRMAQYF
.	.	TRBV7-2	TRBJ2-1	TGTGCCAGCAGCTTCGAGCGGGTTGGTTACAATGAGCAGTTCTTC	CASSFERVGYNEQFF
once	.	TRBV5-4	TRBJ2-1	TGTGCCAGCAGCTTGGACGGGAGCCCCTACAATGAGCAGTTCTTC	CASSLDGSPYNEQFF
once	.	TRBV10-1	TRBJ2-1	TGCGCCAGCAGTGAATCGGGACTGAAAATCTTCTTC	CASSESGLKIFF
.	.	TRBV6-5	TRBJ2-1	TGTGCCAGCAGTTACAAGTCTCAGGGTAATGAGCAGTTCTTC	CASSYKSQGNEQFF
once	.	TRBV25-1	TRBJ1-2	TGTGCCAGCAGTGACGACAAAACTAACTATGGCTACACCTTC	CASSDDKTNYGYTF
.	TRBD1	TRBV6-6	TRBJ1-5	TGTGCCAGCAGTATTACAGGGGGCGCAGTTCAGCCCCAGCATTTT	CASSITGGAVQPQHF
.	.	TRBV19	TRBJ1-3	TGTGCCAGTAGTCCAGGGTCTGGAAACACCATATATTTT	CASSPGSGNTIYF
.	TRBD2	TRBV9	TRBJ2-7	TGTGCCAGCAGCCTTGGCATGACTAGCGGCTTTAGCTCCTACGAGCAGTACTTC	CASSLGMTSGFSSYEQYF
.	TRBD2	TRBV4-2	TRBJ2-1	TGTGCCAGCAGCCAGGGTCCCGGGACTAGCGGGAGGGACAATGAGCAGTTCTTC	CASSQGPGTSGRDNEQFF
.	.	TRBV10-1	TRBJ1-1	TGCGCCACCTCGGAAGGCAGGGTCACTGAAGCTTTCTTT	CATSEGRVTEAFF
.	.	TRBV2	TRBJ1-5	TGTGCCAGCAGTGAAGCGCGGGGGGGATACGGCAATCAGCCCCAGCATTTT	CASSEARGGYGNQPQHF
.	TRBD1	TRBV5-1	TRBJ2-7	TGCGCCAGCAGCTGGGGACAGGGGAACTACGAGCAGTACTTC	CASSWGQGNYEQYF
.	.	TRBV30	TRBJ1-5	TGTGCCTGGAGTGTATTAGGCAACGGGAGGAATCAGCCCCAGCATTTT	CAWSVLGNGRNQPQHF
once	TRBD1	TRBV28	TRBJ2-7	TGTGCCAGCAGTCCCCCACAGGGGACCTACGAGCAGTACTTC	CASSPPQGTYEQYF
.	.	TRBV7-9	TRBJ2-6	TGTGCCAGCAGCTTACGGGTCTCTGGGGCCAACGTCCTGACTTTC	CASSLRVSGANVLTF
.	TRBD1	TRBV11-2	TRBJ1-2	TGTGCCAGCAGCACCCAGGGGGGTCATGGCTACACCTTC	CASSTQGGHGYTF
.	TRBD2	TRBV5-4	TRBJ2-4	TGTGCCAGCAGCTCGCCGGGACTAGCGGCCATTCAGTACTTC	CASSSPGLAAIQYF
.	.	TRBV5-5	TRBJ2-1	TGTGCCAGCAGCGGGGGACTGGACTACAATGAGCAGTTCTTC	CASSGGLDYNEQFF
.	.	TRBV2	TRBJ2-5	TGTGCCAGCAGTGAGCGACAGCAAGAGACCCAGTACTTC	CASSERQQETQYF
.	.	TRBV7-2	TRBJ2-5	TGTGCCAGCAGCTTAGGCAGGGGCCGGGAGACCCAGTACTTC	CASSLGRGRETQYF
.	.	TRBV18	TRBJ2-5	TGTGCCAGCTCACCAAGGACTATTAATACCCAAGAGACCCAGTACTTC	CASSPRTINTQETQYF
.	.	TRBV18	TRBJ2-7	TGTGCCAGCTCACCGTCGCGCTACGAGCAGTACTTC	CASSPSRYEQYF
.	.	TRBV5-1	TRBJ2-7	TGCGCCAGCAGCGCGAGCTCCTACGAGCAGTACTTC	CASSASSYEQYF
.	.	TRBV5-5	TRBJ2-7	TGTGCCAGCAGCTTCAGGGAAGTCGCGGCCTACGAGCAGTACTTC	CASSFREVAAYEQYF
once	.	TRBV5-1	TRBJ2-7	TGCGCCAGCAGCTTGGCCTCGGGAAGCTCCTACGAGCAGTACTTC	CASSLASGSSYEQYF
.	.	TRBV5-1	TRBJ2-2	TGCGCCAGCAGCTTGGACGGGAGTTCCACCGGGGAGCTGTTTTTT	CASSLDGSSTGELFF
.	TRBD2	TRBV28	TRBJ2-1	TGTGCCAGCACCGGAGCGGGACCCCTGGGGAATGAGCAGTTCTTC	CASTGAGPLGNEQFF
.	.	TRBV11-2	TRBJ1-2	TGTGCCAGCAGCTTAGCGTTGGCTTTTTATGGCTACACCTTC	CASSLALAFYGYTF
.	TRBD1	TRBV10-1	TRBJ2-1	TGCGCCAGCAGCGATCCGGGACAGGGGATGTTCTTC	CASSDPGQGMFF
.	.	TRBV7-8	TRBJ1-4	TGTGCCAGCAGCCCCTCCTCGCAGGAAAAACTGTTTTTT	CASSPSSQEKLFF
few	.	TRBV28	TRBJ1-5	TGTGCCAGCAGTCCGAACATTGTCGATCAGCCCCAGCATTTT	CASSPNIVDQPQHF